A selection of T cell receptor beta chains follows, all from one sample in a study of neurological immune-mediated disorders. In TCRdb, the 5' RACE reads were re-called with MiXCR into one record per CDR3 protein. In the table there are under 45,000 distinct CDR3 sequences, 3.5% to 4% of which are singletons. Sequenced sample: PBMCs. These receptor sequences come from a man aged 30-40 years with multiple sclerosis. The CDR3 runs from the conserved cysteine through the conserved F or W.

CDR3	V
CSAPSIAGRTYNEQFF	TRBV20-1
CSARVSVFGASPLNF	TRBV20-1
CSAGTGFGEQYF	TRBV20-1
CASRASSPDTQYF	TRBV7-9
CASPGGTTNTEAFF	TRBV5-8
CASSTDRGGRAGELFF	TRBV7-9
CASSLIGANQPQNF	TRBV7-8
CASRRNVKLFF	TRBV4-2
CASSLQGGSYEQYF	TRBV5-1
CASSYPDTQYF	TRBV6-5
CSAHSEPNEKLFF	TRBV29-1
CASSRSGGLVNQPQNF	TRBV12-3/TRBV12-4
CASTPAELSGYTF	TRBV12-3/TRBV12-4
CAISEPGTTDTQYF	TRBV10-3
CASSQGQGIGQETQYF	TRBV5-1
CASSLVSGVTGETQYF	TRBV5-1
CASHPSGLETQYF	TRBV5-1
CASSQEEAYNEQFF	TRBV7-6
CASSPGQGYTGELFF	TRBV7-9
CASSLGRDYNTEAFF	TRBV7-6
CASSLVAGGSGEQYF	TRBV7-6
CASSLGRFQETQYF	TRBV5-1
CASSLKRATEAFF	TRBV12-3/TRBV12-4
CASSDFTVRGQETQYF	TRBV25-1
CASSPNRGGGADTQYF	TRBV7-2
CASSSSSWRLFF	TRBV6-5
CSARDRRGNQPQNF	TRBV20-1
CSVESYGQGAYEQYF	TRBV29-1
CSVRQGQNTGELFF	TRBV29-1
CASTHGDPNTGELFF	TRBV21-1
CASSQDGLGKNTEAFF	TRBV4-3
CASSHRQGGREKLFF	TRBV3-1
CASSSHGLAGGNEQFF	TRBV7-2
CASDDDNTEAFF	TRBV19
CSASNPGGSGGTSTDTQYF	TRBV20-1
CASSTPGAGAYNEQFF	TRBV12-3/TRBV12-4
CASSLVELRTEAFF	TRBV5-1
CASSQAEANTEAFF	TRBV4-2
CASSLATQGGVGTEAFF	TRBV5-1
CASSQDRGRGVILEETQYF	TRBV4-2
CASSLDPPPTGNIQYF	TRBV5-1
CASIWTSSSTDTQYF	TRBV5-1
CASSLKGVPEAFF	TRBV7-9
CASSSPGQGNIQYF	TRBV28